This T cell receptor (beta chain) was identified during a study of CD8+CD57+ T cells in acquired aplastic anemia. There are many counts of this clonotype. Profiling that covered TCR beta VDJ and CDR3 relied on genomic DNA as its template. TCRdb re-called the reads through MiXCR, storing one row per CDR3 protein. The sample lists just over 450,000 distinct CDR3 sequences, around a third occurring once. For sequencing, patients were chosen who had shown expansion of CD8+CD57+ cells by flow cytometry. V lost 7 bases to trimming and J lost 4 bases, with 14 bases between them. The CDR3 consists of 14 residues. Per the germline V gene, CDR1 is ENHRY and CDR2 is SYGVKD.

This receptor was taken from a human donor with aplastic anemia. The sample consisted of sorted CD4+, CD8+, or CD8+CD57+ T cells (not recorded which) from PBMCs. The J gene is TRBJ2-1, the V gene TRBV10-3; possibly TRBD2 for D (5 bases). The CDR3 spells CAIKTTGQYNEQFF. The CDR3 DNA reads TGTGCCATCAAGACTACCGGTCAATACAATGAGCAGTTCTTC.